This T cell receptor beta chain stems from a study of shared clonotypes between healthy human individuals. The wider study: Three CD4 naive, three CD4 memory, two CD8 naive and one CD8 memory plate were used per donor.

The run depth of the assay was deep. Some clones are missing from TCRdb's copy, which holds only in-frame ones; the method was immunoSEQ multiplex PCR. The table has 2 million to 3 million clones, around 94% seen once. Study outcomes and limitations: Specimens sampled were limited to blood, with tissue repertoires likely differing.

Trimming removed 1 base from V and 2 bases from J, with 10 bases in between. The CDR3 is made up of 15 amino acids. Per the germline V gene, CDR1 is SGHTA and CDR2 is FQGNSA. In the CD4+ fraction, cells were divided into CD45RA+ naive and CD45RA-negative memory subsets. The table lists this clone with a count of one. Its antigen is not identified. Sequenced input: naive CD4+ T cells sorted from blood. Indicated subset: CD45RA+ positively selected. This chain links TRBV7-2 with TRBJ2-3, with D maybe TRBD2 (5 bases). The sequence came from a man between 18 and 35 years old in good health. The CDR3 coding sequence is TGTGCCAGCAGCTTAGGAGGGTTATACACAGATACGCAGTATTTT. Protein: CASSLGGLYTDTQYF.